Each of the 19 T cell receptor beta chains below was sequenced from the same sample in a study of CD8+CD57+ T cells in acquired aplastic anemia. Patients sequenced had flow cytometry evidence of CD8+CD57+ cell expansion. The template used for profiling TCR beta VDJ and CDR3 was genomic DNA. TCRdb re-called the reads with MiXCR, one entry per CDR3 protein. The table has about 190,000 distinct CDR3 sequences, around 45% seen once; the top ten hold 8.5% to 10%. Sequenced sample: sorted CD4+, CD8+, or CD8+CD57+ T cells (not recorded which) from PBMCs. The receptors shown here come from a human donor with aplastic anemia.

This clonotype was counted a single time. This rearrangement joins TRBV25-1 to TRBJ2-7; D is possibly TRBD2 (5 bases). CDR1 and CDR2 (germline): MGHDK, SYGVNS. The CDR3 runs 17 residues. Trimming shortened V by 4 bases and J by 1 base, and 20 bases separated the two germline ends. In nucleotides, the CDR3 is TGTGCCAGCAGTGCACGAAGATTCGGGGAGAATTCCTACGAGCAGTACTTC. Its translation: CASSARRFGENSYEQYF.

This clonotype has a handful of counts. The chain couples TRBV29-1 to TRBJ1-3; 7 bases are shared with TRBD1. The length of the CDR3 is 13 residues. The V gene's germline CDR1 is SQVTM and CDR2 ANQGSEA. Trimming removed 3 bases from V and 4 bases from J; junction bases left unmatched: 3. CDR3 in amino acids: CSVDPGGGNTIYF. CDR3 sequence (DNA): TGCAGCGTTGACCCAGGGGGAGGAAACACCATATATTTT.

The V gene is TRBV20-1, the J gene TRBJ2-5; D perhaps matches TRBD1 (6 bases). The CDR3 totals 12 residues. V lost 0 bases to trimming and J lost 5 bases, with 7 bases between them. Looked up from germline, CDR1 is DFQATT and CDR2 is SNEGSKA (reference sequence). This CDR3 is CSARDQGETQYF. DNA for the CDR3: TGCAGTGCTAGAGATCAGGGGGAGACCCAGTACTTC.

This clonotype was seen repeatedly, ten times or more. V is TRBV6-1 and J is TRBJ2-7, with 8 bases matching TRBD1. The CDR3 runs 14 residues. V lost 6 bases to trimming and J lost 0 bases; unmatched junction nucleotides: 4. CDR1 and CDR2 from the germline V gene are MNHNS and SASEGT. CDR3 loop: CASRDRARSYEQYF. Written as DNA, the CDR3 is TGTGCCAGCAGGGACAGGGCCCGCTCCTACGAGCAGTACTTC.

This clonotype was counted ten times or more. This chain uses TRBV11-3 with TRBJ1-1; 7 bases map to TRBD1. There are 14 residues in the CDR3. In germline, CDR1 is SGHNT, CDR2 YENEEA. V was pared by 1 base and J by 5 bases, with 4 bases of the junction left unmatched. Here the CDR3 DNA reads TGTGCCAGCAGCTTAGGAGACAGGGAGACTGAAGCTTTCTTT. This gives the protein CASSLGDRETEAFF.

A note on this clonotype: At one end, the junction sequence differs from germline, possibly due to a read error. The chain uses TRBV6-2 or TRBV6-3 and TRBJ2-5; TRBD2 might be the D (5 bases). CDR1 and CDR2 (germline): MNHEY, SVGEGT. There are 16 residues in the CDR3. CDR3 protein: CASRTLGLALKEAQYF. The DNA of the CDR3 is TGTGCCAGCAGAACCCTCGGACTGGCGTTGAAAGAGGCCCAGTACTTC.

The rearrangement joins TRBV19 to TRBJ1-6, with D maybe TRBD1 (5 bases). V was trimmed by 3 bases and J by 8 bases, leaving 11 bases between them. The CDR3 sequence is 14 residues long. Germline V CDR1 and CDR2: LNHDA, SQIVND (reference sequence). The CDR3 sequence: CASSMGGVDSPLHF. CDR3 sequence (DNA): TGTGCCAGTAGTATGGGAGGGGTTGATTCACCCCTCCACTTT. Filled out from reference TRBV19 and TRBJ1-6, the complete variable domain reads DGGITQSPKYLFRKEGQNVTLSCEQNLNHDAMYWYRQDPGQGLRLIYYSQIVNDFQKGDIAEGYSVSREKKESFPLTVTSAQKNPTAFYLCASSMGGVDSPLHFGNGTRLTVT.

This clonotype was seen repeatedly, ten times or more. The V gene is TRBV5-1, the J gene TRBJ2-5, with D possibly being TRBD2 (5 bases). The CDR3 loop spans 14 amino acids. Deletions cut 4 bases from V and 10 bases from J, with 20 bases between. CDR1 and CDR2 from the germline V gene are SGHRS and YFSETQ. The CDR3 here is CASSPRLQRTDQYF. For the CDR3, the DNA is TGCGCCAGCAGCCCCCGACTACAACGAACGGACCAGTACTTC.

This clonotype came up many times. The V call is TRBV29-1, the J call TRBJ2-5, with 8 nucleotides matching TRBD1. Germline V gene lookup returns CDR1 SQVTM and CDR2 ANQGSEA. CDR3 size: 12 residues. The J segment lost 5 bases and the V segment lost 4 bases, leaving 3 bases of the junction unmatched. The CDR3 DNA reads TGCAGCGTTGGGGACAGGAGGGAGACCCAGTACTTC. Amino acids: CSVGDRRETQYF.

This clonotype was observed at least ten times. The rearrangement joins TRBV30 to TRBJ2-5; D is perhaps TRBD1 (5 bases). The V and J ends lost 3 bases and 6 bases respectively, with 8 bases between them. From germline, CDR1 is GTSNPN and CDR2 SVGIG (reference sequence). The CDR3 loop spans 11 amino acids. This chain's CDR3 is CAWSKGQTQYF. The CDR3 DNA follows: TGTGCCTGGAGCAAGGGGCAGACCCAGTACTTC.

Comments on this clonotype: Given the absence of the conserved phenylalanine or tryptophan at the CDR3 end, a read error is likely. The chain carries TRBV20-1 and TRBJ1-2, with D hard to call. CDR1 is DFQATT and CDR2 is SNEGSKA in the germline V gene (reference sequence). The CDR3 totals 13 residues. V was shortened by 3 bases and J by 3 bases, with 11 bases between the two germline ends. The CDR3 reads CSASGGLDYGYTL. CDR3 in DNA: TGCAGTGCTAGTGGAGGCCTCGACTATGGCTACACCCTC.

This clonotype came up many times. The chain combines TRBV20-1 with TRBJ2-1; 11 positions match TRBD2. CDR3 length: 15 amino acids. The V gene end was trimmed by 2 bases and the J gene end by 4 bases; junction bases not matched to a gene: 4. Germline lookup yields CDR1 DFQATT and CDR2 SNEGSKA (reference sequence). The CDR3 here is CSARITSGGYNEQFF. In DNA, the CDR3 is TGCAGTGCTAGAATAACTAGCGGGGGTTACAATGAGCAGTTCTTC.

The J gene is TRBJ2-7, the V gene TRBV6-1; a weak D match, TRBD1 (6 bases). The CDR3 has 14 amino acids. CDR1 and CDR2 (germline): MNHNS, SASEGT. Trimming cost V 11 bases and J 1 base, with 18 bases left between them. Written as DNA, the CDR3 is TGTGCCGCCTCCCCACTGGGGGCGTCCTACGAGCAGTACTTC. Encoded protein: CAASPLGASYEQYF.

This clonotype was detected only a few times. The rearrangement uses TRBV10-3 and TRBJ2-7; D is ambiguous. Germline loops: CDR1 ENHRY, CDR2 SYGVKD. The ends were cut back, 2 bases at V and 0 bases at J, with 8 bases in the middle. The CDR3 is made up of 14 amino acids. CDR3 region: CAISETATSYEQYF. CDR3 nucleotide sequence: TGTGCCATCAGTGAGACAGCGACCTCCTACGAGCAGTACTTC.

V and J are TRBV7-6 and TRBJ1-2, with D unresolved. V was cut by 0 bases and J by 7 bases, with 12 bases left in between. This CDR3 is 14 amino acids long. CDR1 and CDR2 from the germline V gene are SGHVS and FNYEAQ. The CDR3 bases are TGTGCCAGCAGCTTAGCGCCGGGGTACAGTGGCTACACCTTC. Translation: CASSLAPGYSGYTF.

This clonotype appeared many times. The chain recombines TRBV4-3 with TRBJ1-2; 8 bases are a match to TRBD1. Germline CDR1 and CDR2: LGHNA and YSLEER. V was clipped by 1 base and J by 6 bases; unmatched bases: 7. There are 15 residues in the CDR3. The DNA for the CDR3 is TGCGCCAGCAGCCAAGGGCAGGGGGCAAGGGATGGCTACACCTTC. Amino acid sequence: CASSQGQGARDGYTF.

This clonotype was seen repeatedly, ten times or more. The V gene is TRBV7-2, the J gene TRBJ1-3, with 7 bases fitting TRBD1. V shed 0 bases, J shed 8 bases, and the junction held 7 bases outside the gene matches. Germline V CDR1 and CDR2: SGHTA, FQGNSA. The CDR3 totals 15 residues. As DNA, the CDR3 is TGTGCCAGCAGCTTAGCCTCCCCCAGGGGGGACACCATATATTTT. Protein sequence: CASSLASPRGDTIYF.

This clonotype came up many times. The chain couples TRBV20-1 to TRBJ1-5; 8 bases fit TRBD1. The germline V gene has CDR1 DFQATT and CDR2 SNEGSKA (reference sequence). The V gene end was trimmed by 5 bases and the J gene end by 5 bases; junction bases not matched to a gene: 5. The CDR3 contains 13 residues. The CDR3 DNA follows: TGCAGTGCTTTAACAGGGGGGCATCAGCCCCAGCATTTT. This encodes CSALTGGHQPQHF.

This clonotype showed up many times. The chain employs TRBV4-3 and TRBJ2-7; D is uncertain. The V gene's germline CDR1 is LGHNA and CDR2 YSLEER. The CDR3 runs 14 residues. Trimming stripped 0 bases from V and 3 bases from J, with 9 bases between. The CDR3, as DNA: TGCGCCAGCAGCCAAGATGCCCACAGCTACGAGCAGTACTTC. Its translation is CASSQDAHSYEQYF.